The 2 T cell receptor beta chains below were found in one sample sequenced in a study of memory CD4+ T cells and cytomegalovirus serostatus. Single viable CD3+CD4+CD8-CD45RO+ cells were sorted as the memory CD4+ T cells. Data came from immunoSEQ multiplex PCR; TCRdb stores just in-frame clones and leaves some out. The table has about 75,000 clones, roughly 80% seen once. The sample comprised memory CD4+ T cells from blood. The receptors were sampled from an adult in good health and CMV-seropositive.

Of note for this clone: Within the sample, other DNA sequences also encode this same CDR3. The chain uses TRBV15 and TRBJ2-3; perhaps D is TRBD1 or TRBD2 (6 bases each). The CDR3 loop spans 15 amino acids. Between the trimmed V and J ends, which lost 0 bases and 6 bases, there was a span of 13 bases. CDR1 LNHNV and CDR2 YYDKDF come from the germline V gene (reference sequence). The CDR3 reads CATSRDRGPADTQYF. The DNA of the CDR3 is TGTGCCACCAGCAGAGACCGGGGGCCGGCCGATACGCAGTATTTT. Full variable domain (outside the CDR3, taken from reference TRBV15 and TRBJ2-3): DAMVIQNPRYQVTQFGKPVTLSCSQTLNHNVMYWYQQKSSQAPKLLFHYYDKDFNNEADTPDNFQSRRPNTSFCFLDIRSPGLGDTAMYLCATSRDRGPADTQYFGPGTRLTVL.

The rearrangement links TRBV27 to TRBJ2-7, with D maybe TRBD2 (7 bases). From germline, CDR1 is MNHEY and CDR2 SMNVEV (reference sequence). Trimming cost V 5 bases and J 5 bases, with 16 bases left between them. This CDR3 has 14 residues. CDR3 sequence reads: CASSPRGAGNEQYF. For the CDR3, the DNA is TGTGCCAGCAGTCCCCGGGGGGCTGGAAACGAGCAGTACTTC.